This TCR beta chain was documented in a study of blood T cell repertoires in COVID-19 (dated by TCRdb to about 2020). In the study overall: Samples from collaborators originated in the United States, Italy and Spain and spanned both the acute and convalescent phases of COVID-19. Nearly every sample came with metadata listing a de-identified subject ID, COVID-19 status, age in years and sex. The repertoires were released in a freely available public database meant as a resource for research on the immune response to SARS-CoV-2. The samples were drawn from two sources: the first 160 participants of the ongoing ImmuneRACE study, and 950 to 1,500 subjects contributed by 6 global collaborators. Deeply sampled blood TCRbeta repertoires from subjects exposed to, actively infected with, or recovered from COVID-19 were included in the dataset. Where HLA class I and class II types were available, the types were taken from metadata supplied by the sample provider, not from assay-based typing. The prospective study material was composed of cDNA or gDNA derived from T cells, B-cell-depleted T cells, or PBMCs.

Paper-wide results and their limitations: How much clinical and demographic metadata was included differed by source and by participant, and the metadata was provided uncurated.

TCRbeta CDR3 regions were amplified from genomic DNA by means of the immunoSEQ Assay, a bias-controlled multiplex PCR. On the authors' methods: Nucleated cell counts per sample were estimated from amplification of reference gene primers within the assay. To quantify the absolute abundance of each unique TCRbeta CDR3 rearrangement, sequence reads were collapsed and filtered. For each sample, productive Simpson clonality was calculated as the square root of Simpson's diversity index over productive rearrangements. In TCRdb, the immuneACCESS table is reduced to in-frame sequences with V and J assigned. These tables do not hold every clone; where another copy was compared, an unresolved V gene accounts for under half, and the others remain unexplained. The V and J calls and clone size are taken from that table; D and trimming were inferred from the DNA. Present in this sample are over 150,000 clones, roughly 84% of which were seen just once. The biggest ten clones account for 12% of the sample.

The germline V gene (reference sequence) gives CDR1 as LNHDA and CDR2 as SQIVND. Including the terminal cysteine and phenylalanine, the CDR3 comprises 15 residues. Only the CDR3 region is kept as DNA, spanning 45 bases read in frame from base 1. At the junction V is shortened by 5 bases and J by 5 bases; bases outside the gene matches: 11. About this clone: What this receptor recognizes is not known. No base-level quality is on record; no much larger clone is a single base apart.

At one collaborating source in Seattle, patients were enrolled during active infection and were followed longitudinally through the course of disease. The collaborating institutions used their own protocols to collect whole blood in K2EDTA tubes. For TCRbeta analysis, collaborators shipped samples as frozen whole blood, isolated PBMCs, or DNA extracted from either of those sample types. The sequence came from a woman aged 55-69 years with COVID-19, enrolled during active disease. The rearrangement combines TRBV19 with TRBJ1-1; a stretch of 7 junction bases matches TRBD1. Specimen: peripheral blood. The CDR3 reads CASSLGQSLQTEAFF. The DNA reads as follows: TGTGCCAGTAGTCTGGGACAGTCGTTACAGACTGAAGCTTTCTTT.